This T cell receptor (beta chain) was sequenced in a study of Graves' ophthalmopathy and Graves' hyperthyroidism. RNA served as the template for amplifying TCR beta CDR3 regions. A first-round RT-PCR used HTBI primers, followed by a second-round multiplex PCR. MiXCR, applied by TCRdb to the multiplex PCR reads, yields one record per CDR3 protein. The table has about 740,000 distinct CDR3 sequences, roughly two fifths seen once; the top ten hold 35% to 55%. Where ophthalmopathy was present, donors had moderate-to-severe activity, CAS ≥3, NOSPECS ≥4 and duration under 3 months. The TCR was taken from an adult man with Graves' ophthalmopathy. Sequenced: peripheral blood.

The CDR3 coding sequence is TGTGCCAGCAGTGAGAGAGGGGCGTACTCTCCGGGGGCCAACGTCCTGACTTTC. It codes for CASSERGAYSPGANVLTF. The rearrangement links TRBV25-1 to TRBJ2-6, with D possibly being TRBD1 or TRBD2 (5 bases each). The CDR3 runs to 18 residues. Trimming removed 3 bases from V and 4 bases from J, with 19 bases in between. CDR1 is MGHDK, CDR2 SYGVNS, per germline.